The entry below describes one T cell receptor (beta chain). The data stem from a study of T cell clones after liver transplantation. The CDR3 is made up of 14 amino acids. The ends were cut back, 1 base at V and 5 bases at J, with 12 bases in the middle. CDR1 is SGHNT, CDR2 YENEEA, per germline. The method was immunoSEQ multiplex PCR; TCRdb's version includes in-frame clones alone and lacks a portion of them. The repertoire holds 70,000 or so clones, around 92% seen once, with approximately 0.96% in the top ten. The starting material was CD4+ T cells from blood, obtained roughly 25 months after liver transplant. The TCR originated in a human patient who received a liver transplant. Some T cells may trace back to the graft donor. V and J are TRBV11-3 and TRBJ2-7; D may be TRBD1 (6 bases). CDR3: CASSLGRGSNEQYF. CDR3 nucleotides: TGTGCCAGCAGCTTAGGCAGGGGAAGTAACGAGCAGTACTTC. Combining the CDR3 with reference TRBV11-3 and TRBJ2-7 gives the whole variable domain EAGVVQSPRYKIIEKKQPVAFWCNPISGHNTLYWYLQNLGQGPELLIRYENEEAVDDSQLPKDRFSAERLKGVDSTLKIQPAELGDSAVYLCASSLGRGSNEQYFGPGTRLTVT.